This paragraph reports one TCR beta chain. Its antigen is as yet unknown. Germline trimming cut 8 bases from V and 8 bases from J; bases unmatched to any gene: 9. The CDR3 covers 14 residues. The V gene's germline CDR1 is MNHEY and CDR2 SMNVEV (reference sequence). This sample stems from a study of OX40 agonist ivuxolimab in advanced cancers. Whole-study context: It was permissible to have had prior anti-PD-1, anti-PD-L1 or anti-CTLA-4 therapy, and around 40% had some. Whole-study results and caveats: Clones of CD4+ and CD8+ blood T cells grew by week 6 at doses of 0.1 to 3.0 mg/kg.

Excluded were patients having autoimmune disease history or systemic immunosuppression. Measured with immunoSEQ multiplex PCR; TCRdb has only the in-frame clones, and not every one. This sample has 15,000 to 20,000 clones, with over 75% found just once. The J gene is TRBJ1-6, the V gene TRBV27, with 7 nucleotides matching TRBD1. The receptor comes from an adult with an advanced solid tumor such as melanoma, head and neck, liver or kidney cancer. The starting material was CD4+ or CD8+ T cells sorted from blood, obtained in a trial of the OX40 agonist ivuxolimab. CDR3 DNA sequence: TGTGCCAGCTCAATCCGGGACAGATATTCACCCCTCCACTTT. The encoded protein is CASSIRDRYSPLHF.